This T cell receptor (beta chain) came from a study of cytomegalovirus exposure and HLA in healthy donors. PCR amplification relied on 60 Vbeta primers (plus 13 Jbeta primers). Measured with immunoSEQ multiplex PCR; TCRdb has only the in-frame clones, and not every one. The data show 160,000 or so clones, with more than 60% seen just once and 7% held by the top ten. The germline CDR1 and CDR2 sequences are SGHTA and FQGTGA. V was shortened by 1 base and J by 8 bases, with 17 bases between the two germline ends. The CDR3 length is 16 residues. The gene calls are TRBV7-3 and TRBJ2-2, with TRBD1 as a possible D gene (6 bases). Sample: PBMCs. The receptor was derived from a woman aged 40 to 55 in good health and CMV-seropositive. The CDR3 region is CASSLNQRAGAGELFF. CDR3 sequence (DNA): TGTGCCAGCAGCTTAAATCAAAGGGCAGGGGCTGGGGAGCTGTTTTTT.